Following are 7 T cell receptor beta chains from one sample sequenced in a study of blood T cells in healthy people across ages (dated by TCRdb to about 2015). The receptor library was made with 5' RACE. The instrument given in TCRdb is Illumina HiSeq 2500. The second PCR ran for about 7 to 11 cycles and used a J-beta primer mix along with a sample-barcoded 5' primer. Clones were called with MiXCR by TCRdb after fastp trimmed the public reads at Q25, and only in-frame beta chains were retained. A single entry per CDR3 protein holds the most common genes and DNA from its merged rows. The sample yields roughly 730,000 distinct CDR3 sequences; about 61% were counted once. About 26% of the sample belongs to the ten largest clones. The source material was blood. These receptors were taken from a middle-aged man in good health.

The rearrangement links TRBV6-5 to TRBJ1-2; D is ambiguous. Germline V gives CDR1 MNHEY, CDR2 SVGAGI. V was cut by 5 bases and J by 4 bases, with 11 bases left in between. The CDR3 contains 13 residues. DNA of the CDR3: TGTGCCAGCAGTAGGACGCAGCTCTATGGCTACACCTTC. As protein: CASSRTQLYGYTF.

V usage is TRBV3-1 and J usage is TRBJ1-4; the match to TRBD1 covers 7 bases. The V gene end was trimmed by 0 bases and the J gene end by 4 bases; junction bases not matched to a gene: 17. Germline V CDR1 and CDR2: LGHDT, YNNKEL (reference sequence). The CDR3 covers 20 residues. This chain's CDR3 is CASSQDLPGTANIVNEKLFF. CDR3 in DNA: TGTGCCAGCAGCCAAGATCTTCCCGGGACAGCAAATATAGTTAATGAAAAACTGTTTTTT.

This clonotype occurred a few times. This chain links TRBV7-2 with TRBJ1-5, with 7 positions matching TRBD1. The length of the CDR3 is 15 residues. Germline V gene lookup returns CDR1 SGHTA and CDR2 FQGNSA. J gave up 1 base and V 4 bases, and 4 bases lay outside the gene matches. The CDR3, as DNA: TGTGCCAGCAGCTCAACAGGGGCCAGCAATCAGCCCCAGCATTTT. This translates into CASSSTGASNQPQHF.

CDR3 sequence: CASSLFTGGLTEAFF. CDR3 nucleotide sequence: TGTGCCAGCAGTTTATTCACAGGGGGGCTCACTGAAGCTTTCTTT. The V gene is TRBV27, the J gene TRBJ1-1; 8 bases match TRBD1. Germline values: CDR1 MNHEY, CDR2 SMNVEV (reference sequence). The CDR3 runs to 15 residues. V trimming: 1 base; J trimming: 4 bases; junction bases outside the gene matches: 5.

V and J are TRBV20-1 and TRBJ2-7; weak D call: TRBD1 (5 bases). The germline V and J ends were trimmed by 0 bases and 3 bases, with 9 bases remaining between them. The CDR3 is made up of 13 amino acids. The germline V gene encodes CDR1 DFQATT and CDR2 SNEGSKA (reference sequence). The CDR3 DNA follows: TGCAGTGCTAGAGATTCGGACAACTACGAGCAGTACTTC. It specifies CSARDSDNYEQYF.

This clonotype was counted only a few times. CDR3 sequence: CASSPVGDPNGYTF. The CDR3 coding sequence is TGCGCCAGCAGCCCGGTGGGGGATCCTAATGGCTACACCTTC. The chain recombines TRBV5-1 with TRBJ1-2; D is possibly TRBD1 (5 bases). The germline V gene has CDR1 SGHRS and CDR2 YFSETQ. There are 14 residues in the CDR3. The V end was cut by 4 bases, the J end by 6 bases, with 16 bases between.

The chain has TRBV30 and TRBJ1-5; no firm D call. This CDR3 has 13 amino acids. CDR1 is GTSNPN and CDR2 is SVGIG in the germline V gene (reference sequence). Between the trimmed V and J ends, which lost 1 base and 0 bases, there was a span of 4 bases. The CDR3 nucleotides read TGTGCCTGGAGTGATAATAGCAATCAGCCCCAGCATTTT. It encodes CAWSDNSNQPQHF.